Described below is a single T cell receptor (beta chain) sequence and its context. The antigen remains unidentified. The entry originates in a study of cytomegalovirus exposure and HLA in healthy donors. Overall study results and limits: In a later analysis, HLA-associated TCR beta chains were more clonally expanded than equally common others.

The CDR3 is 16 residues long. Germline V gives CDR1 LGHNA, CDR2 YNFKEQ. The V end lost 2 bases, the J end lost 4 bases, and 17 bases lay between the germline ends. Use of 60 Vbeta and 13 Jbeta primers characterized the PCR. Assay used: immunoSEQ multiplex PCR; TCRdb lists only in-frame clones, some missing. Of about 110,000 clones detected, around 80% appear once; the ten largest clones hold 6.2%. The specimen was PBMCs. This chain uses TRBV4-2 with TRBJ2-5; perhaps TRBD2 as D (6 bases). This receptor was identified in a man aged 25-45 years in good health and CMV-seropositive. The CDR3 bases are TGTGCCAGCAGCCAAACGGACCCCGGAGGGTTAGAGACCCAGTACTTC. Translating it yields CASSQTDPGGLETQYF.